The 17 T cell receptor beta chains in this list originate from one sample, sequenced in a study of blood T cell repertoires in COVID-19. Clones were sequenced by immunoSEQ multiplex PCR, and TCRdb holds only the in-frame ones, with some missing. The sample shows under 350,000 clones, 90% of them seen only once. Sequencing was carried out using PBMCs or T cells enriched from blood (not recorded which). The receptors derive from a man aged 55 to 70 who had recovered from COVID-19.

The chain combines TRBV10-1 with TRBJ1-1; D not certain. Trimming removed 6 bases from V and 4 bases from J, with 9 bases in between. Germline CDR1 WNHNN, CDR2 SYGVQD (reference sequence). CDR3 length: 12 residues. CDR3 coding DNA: TGCGCCAGCAGACGGGTCGGCACTGAAGCTTTCTTT. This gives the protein CASRRVGTEAFF.

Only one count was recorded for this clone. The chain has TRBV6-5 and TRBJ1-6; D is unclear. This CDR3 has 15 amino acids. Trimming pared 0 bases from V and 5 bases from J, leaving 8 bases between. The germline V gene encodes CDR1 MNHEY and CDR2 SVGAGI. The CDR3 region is CASSYSGGNNSPLHF. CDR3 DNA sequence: TGTGCCAGCAGTTACTCAGGAGGGAATAATTCACCCCTCCACTTT.

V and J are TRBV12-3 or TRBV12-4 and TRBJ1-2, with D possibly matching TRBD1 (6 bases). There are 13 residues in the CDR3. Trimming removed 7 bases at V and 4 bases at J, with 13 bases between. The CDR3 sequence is CASKQQGVYGYTF. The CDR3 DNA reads TGTGCCAGCAAACAACAGGGCGTCTATGGCTACACCTTC.

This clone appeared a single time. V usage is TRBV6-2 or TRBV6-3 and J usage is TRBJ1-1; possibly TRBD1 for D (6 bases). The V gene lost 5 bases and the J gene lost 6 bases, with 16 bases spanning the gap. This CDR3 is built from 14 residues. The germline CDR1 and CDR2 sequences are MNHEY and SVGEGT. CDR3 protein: CASSIHREGAEAFF. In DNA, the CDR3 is TGTGCCAGCAGTATCCACAGGGAGGGGGCTGAAGCTTTCTTT.

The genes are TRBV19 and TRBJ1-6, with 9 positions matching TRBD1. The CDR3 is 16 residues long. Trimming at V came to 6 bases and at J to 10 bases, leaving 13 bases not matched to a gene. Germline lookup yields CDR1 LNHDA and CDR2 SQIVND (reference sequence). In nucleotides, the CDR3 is TGTGCCAGTAGACTTTTACCGGGACAGGGCAGCTCACCCCTCCACTTT. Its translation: CASRLLPGQGSSPLHF.

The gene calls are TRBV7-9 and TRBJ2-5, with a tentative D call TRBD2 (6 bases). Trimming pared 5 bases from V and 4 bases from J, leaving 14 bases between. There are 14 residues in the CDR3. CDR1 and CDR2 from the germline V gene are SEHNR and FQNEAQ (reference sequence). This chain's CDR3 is CASSRPTSGETQYF. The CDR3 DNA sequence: TGTGCCAGCAGCCGACCGACTAGTGGAGAGACCCAGTACTTC.

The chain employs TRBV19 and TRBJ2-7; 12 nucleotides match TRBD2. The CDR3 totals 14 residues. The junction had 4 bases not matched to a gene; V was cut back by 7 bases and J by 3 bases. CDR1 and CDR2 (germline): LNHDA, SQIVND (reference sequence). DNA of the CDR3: TGTGCCAGTACCCGGACTAGCGGGGACTACGAGCAGTACTTC. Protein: CASTRTSGDYEQYF.

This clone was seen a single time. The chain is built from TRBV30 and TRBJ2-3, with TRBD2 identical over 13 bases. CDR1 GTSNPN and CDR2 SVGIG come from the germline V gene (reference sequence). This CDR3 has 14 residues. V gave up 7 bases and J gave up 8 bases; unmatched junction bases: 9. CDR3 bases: TGTGCCTCGCTACTAGCGGGGGGGCCCGGTACGCAGTATTTT. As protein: CASLLAGGPGTQYF. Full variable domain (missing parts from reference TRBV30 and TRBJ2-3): SQTIHQWPATLVQPVGSPLSLECTVEGTSNPNLYWYRQAAGRGLQLLFYSVGIGQISSEVPQNLSASRPQDRQFILSSKKLLLSDSGFYLCASLLAGGPGTQYFGPGTRLTVL.

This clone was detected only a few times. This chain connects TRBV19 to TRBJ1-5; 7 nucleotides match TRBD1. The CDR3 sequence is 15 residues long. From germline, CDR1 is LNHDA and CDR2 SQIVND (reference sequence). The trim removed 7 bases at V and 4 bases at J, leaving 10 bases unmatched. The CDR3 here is CASMDRPGPNQPQHF. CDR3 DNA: TGTGCCAGTATGGACAGGCCCGGGCCTAATCAGCCCCAGCATTTT.

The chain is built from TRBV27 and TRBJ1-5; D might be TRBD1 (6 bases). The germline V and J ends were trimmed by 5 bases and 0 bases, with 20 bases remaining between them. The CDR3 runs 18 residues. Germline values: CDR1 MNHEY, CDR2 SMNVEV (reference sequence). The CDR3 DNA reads TGTGCCAGCAGTCCCCTCACGAGGGGGTCATATAGCAATCAGCCCCAGCATTTT. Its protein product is CASSPLTRGSYSNQPQHF.

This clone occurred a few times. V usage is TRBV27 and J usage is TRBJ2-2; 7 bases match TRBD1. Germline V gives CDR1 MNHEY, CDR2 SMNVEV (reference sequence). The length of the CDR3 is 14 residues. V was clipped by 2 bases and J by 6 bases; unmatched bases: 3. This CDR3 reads CASSLNRGAGELFF. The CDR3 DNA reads TGTGCCAGCAGTTTAAACAGGGGCGCCGGGGAGCTGTTTTTT.

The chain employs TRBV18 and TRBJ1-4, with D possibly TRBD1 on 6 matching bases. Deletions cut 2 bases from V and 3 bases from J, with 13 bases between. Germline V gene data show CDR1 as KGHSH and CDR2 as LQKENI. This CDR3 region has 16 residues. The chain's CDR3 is CASSPWTTGSNEKLFF. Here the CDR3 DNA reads TGTGCCAGCTCACCATGGACGACAGGATCTAATGAAAAACTGTTTTTT.

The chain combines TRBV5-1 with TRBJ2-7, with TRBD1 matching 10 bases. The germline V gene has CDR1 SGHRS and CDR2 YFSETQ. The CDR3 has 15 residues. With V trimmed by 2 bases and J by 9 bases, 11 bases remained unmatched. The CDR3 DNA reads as TGCGCCAGCAGCTTTACCGGGACAGGGGCTGATTGGCAGTACTTC. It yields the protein CASSFTGTGADWQYF.

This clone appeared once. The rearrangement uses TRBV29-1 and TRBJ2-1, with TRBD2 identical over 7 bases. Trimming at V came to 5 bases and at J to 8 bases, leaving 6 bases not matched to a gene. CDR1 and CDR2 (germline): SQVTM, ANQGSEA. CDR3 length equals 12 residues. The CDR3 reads CSVINGGDEQFF. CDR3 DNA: TGCAGCGTTATTAATGGGGGGGATGAGCAGTTCTTC.

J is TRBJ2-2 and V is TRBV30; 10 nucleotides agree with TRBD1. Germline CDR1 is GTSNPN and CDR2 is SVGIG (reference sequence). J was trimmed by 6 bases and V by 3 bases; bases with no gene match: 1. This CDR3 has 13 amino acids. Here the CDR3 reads CAWSGQGAGELFF. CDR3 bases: TGTGCCTGGAGCGGACAGGGGGCCGGGGAGCTGTTTTTT.

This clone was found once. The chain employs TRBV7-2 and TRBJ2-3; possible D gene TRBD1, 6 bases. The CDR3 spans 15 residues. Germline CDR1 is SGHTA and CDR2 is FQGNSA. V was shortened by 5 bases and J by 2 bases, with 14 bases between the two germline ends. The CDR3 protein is CASSPPDSDTDTQYF. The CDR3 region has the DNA TGTGCCAGCAGCCCCCCGGACAGCGACACAGATACGCAGTATTTT.

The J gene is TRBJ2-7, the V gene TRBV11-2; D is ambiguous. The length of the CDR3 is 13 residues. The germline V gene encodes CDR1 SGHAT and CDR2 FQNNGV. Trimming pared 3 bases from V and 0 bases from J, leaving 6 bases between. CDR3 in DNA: TGTGCCAGCAGCTTCGGTAGCTCCTACGAGCAGTACTTC. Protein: CASSFGSSYEQYF.